Presented here are 26 T cell receptor beta chains from one specimen sequenced in a study of OX40 agonist ivuxolimab in advanced cancers. Clones were sequenced by immunoSEQ multiplex PCR, and TCRdb holds only the in-frame ones, with some missing. The sample consists of approximately 21,000 clones, around 84% of them appearing once. The sequences come from CD4+ or CD8+ T cells sorted from blood, collected in a trial of the OX40 agonist ivuxolimab. The source of these receptors is an adult with an advanced solid tumor such as melanoma, head and neck, liver or kidney cancer.

This clone was recorded only once. The junction departs from the called germline gene at one end, perhaps through a read error. CDR3 sequence reads: CASSRGGGQGPSNEQYF. The DNA of the CDR3 is TGTGCCAGCAGTAGGGGCGGCGGACAAGGGCCCTCCAACGAGCAGTACTTC. The chain employs TRBV9 and TRBJ2-7; possible D gene TRBD1, 5 bases. The CDR3 covers 17 residues. Germline V lookup: CDR1 SGDLS, CDR2 YYNGEE.

V gene TRBV18 combines with J gene TRBJ2-5; 11 nucleotides match TRBD1. In germline, CDR1 is KGHSH, CDR2 LQKENI. The length of the CDR3 is 21 residues. V trimming: 0 bases; J trimming: 5 bases; junction bases outside the gene matches: 20. The CDR3 protein is CASSPPLGIPRTGGAEETQYF. In DNA, the CDR3 is TGTGCCAGCTCACCACCGCTGGGTATTCCTCGGACAGGGGGCGCCGAGGAGACCCAGTACTTC.

CDR3 sequence: CASSPNGREAHQETQYF. The CDR3 DNA follows: TGTGCCAGCAGTCCAAATGGACGGGAGGCCCACCAAGAGACCCAGTACTTC. The rearrangement joins TRBV6-8 to TRBJ2-5, with 7 bases that match TRBD2. CDR1 is MNHGY, CDR2 SAAAGT, per germline. The CDR3 covers 17 residues. J lost 0 bases, V lost 5 bases, and 12 bases had no gene match.

By frequency in the sample, this clone is medium-sized. The chain joins TRBV7-8 to TRBJ2-7; 7 bases match TRBD1. With V trimmed by 4 bases and J by 3 bases, 9 bases remained unmatched. This CDR3 region has 15 residues. In germline, CDR1 is SGHVS, CDR2 FQNEAQ. In DNA, the CDR3 is TGTGCCAGCAGCTGGCCGGGACAGATGATCTACGAGCAGTACTTC. Translating gives CASSWPGQMIYEQYF. Looking up the rest from reference TRBV7-8 and TRBJ2-7 gives the full variable domain: GAGVSQSPRYKVAKRGQDVALRCDPISGHVSLFWYQQALGQGPEFLTYFQNEAQLDKSGLPSDRFFAERPEGSVSTLKIQRTQQEDSAVYLCASSWPGQMIYEQYFGPGTRLTVT.

This chain links TRBV7-9 with TRBJ2-1; 11 bases fit TRBD2. Germline lookup yields CDR1 SEHNR and CDR2 FQNEAQ (reference sequence). J gave up 9 bases and V 1 base, and 5 bases lay outside the gene matches. The CDR3 sequence is 15 residues long. DNA for the CDR3: TGTGCCAGCAGCTTAGTACTAGCGGGGGCTAGTGAGCAGTTCTTC. Translation: CASSLVLAGASEQFF.

This chain connects TRBV6-5 to TRBJ2-7; D unclear. The V gene's germline CDR1 is MNHEY and CDR2 SVGAGI. V shed 2 bases and J shed 4 bases, with 15 bases lying between them. CDR3 size: 15 residues. The CDR3, as DNA: TGTGCCAGCAGTTACGGGTCCGGCCGTATTTACGAGCAGTACTTC. Encoded protein: CASSYGSGRIYEQYF.

This clone was detected a few times. This chain joins TRBV7-8 and TRBJ2-7; perhaps TRBD2 as D (5 bases). V was trimmed by 5 bases and J by 5 bases, leaving 16 bases between them. Germline assignment: CDR1 SGHVS and CDR2 FQNEAQ. This CDR3 is 14 amino acids long. CDR3 amino acids: CASSLVGGSHEQYF. The CDR3 nucleotides are TGTGCCAGCAGCCTCGTGGGCGGGTCCCACGAGCAGTACTTC.

This clone has just one count. As DNA, the CDR3 is TGTGCCAGCAGCCCAGAGGGATTGAATGAGCAGTTCTTC. Protein: CASSPEGLNEQFF. The chain uses TRBV7-6 and TRBJ2-1; a possible D gene is TRBD2 (5 bases). V gave up 5 bases and J gave up 7 bases, with 12 bases separating them. The CDR3 runs to 13 residues. CDR1 SGHVS and CDR2 FNYEAQ come from the germline V gene.

The gene calls are TRBV4-2 and TRBJ1-2; D is ambiguous. Germline V gene sequence: CDR1 LGHNA, CDR2 YNFKEQ. The CDR3 sequence is 13 residues long. Trimming pared 1 base from V and 2 bases from J, leaving 5 bases between. The CDR3 sequence: CASSQGGNYGYTF. DNA for the CDR3: TGTGCCAGCAGCCAAGGCGGGAACTATGGCTACACCTTC.

The CDR3, as DNA: TGTGCCAGCAAAGGGGGCGGGGAGGTGGAGACCCAGTACTTC. It codes for CASKGGGEVETQYF. The V call is TRBV6-5, the J call TRBJ2-5; a possible D gene is TRBD1 (7 bases). V dropped 7 bases and J dropped 5 bases, with 17 bases sitting between them. The CDR3 extends over 14 amino acids. Per germline, CDR1 MNHEY and CDR2 SVGAGI.

The CDR3 sequence is CASSIDQSGGSYNEQFF. The CDR3 coding sequence is TGTGCCAGTAGTATAGACCAAAGCGGGGGCTCCTACAATGAGCAGTTCTTC. The rearrangement uses TRBV19 and TRBJ2-1; 8 bases map to TRBD2. The length of the CDR3 is 17 residues. Germline V gene sequence: CDR1 LNHDA, CDR2 SQIVND (reference sequence). The V and J ends lost 0 bases and 0 bases, in that order; junction bases with no gene match: 4.

This chain links TRBV28 with TRBJ2-1, with D uncertain. V was cut by 2 bases and J by 4 bases, with 9 bases left in between. The V gene's germline CDR1 is MDHEN and CDR2 SYDVKM. This CDR3 comprises 14 residues. The CDR3 coding sequence is TGTGCCAGCAGTTTAACCCTAGGGTACAATGAGCAGTTCTTC. It specifies CASSLTLGYNEQFF.

The chain recombines TRBV27 with TRBJ2-5; D tentatively fits TRBD1 or TRBD2 (6 bases each). Trimming removed 6 bases at V and 5 bases at J, with 16 bases between. The CDR3 is 14 amino acids. From germline, CDR1 is MNHEY and CDR2 SMNVEV (reference sequence). CDR3 bases: TGTGCCAGCAGGCTAAAGGGGGGCCTGGAGACCCAGTACTTC. Amino acids: CASRLKGGLETQYF.

This rearrangement joins TRBV4-1 to TRBJ2-7; D is ambiguous. The germline V gene has CDR1 MGHRA and CDR2 YSYEKL. The CDR3 sequence is 15 residues long. V lost 0 bases, J lost 4 bases, and 13 bases lay in between. CDR3 coding DNA: TGCGCCAGCAGCCAAGAAAAGGGATCCCTTTACGAGCAGTACTTC. The encoded protein is CASSQEKGSLYEQYF.

The chain couples TRBV18 to TRBJ1-1; D gene ambiguous. V was pared by 3 bases and J by 6 bases, with 17 bases between. This CDR3 region has 15 residues. Germline V gene sequence: CDR1 KGHSH, CDR2 LQKENI. CDR3: CASSPPDTSYAEAFF. CDR3 in DNA: TGTGCCAGCTCACCTCCAGACACGTCCTACGCTGAAGCTTTCTTT.

This clone was observed a few times. The V and J genes are TRBV18 and TRBJ2-1; TRBD2 is a possible D gene (6 bases). This CDR3 is 14 amino acids long. CDR1 KGHSH and CDR2 LQKENI come from the germline V gene. The V end was cut by 3 bases, the J end by 6 bases, with 12 bases between. The CDR3 nucleotides are TGTGCCAGCTCACCTTTAGCGGTGGGCAATGAGCAGTTCTTC. This codes for CASSPLAVGNEQFF.

This sequence joins TRBV6-1 and TRBJ1-5; the match to TRBD1 covers 7 bases. The CDR3 contains 14 residues. From germline, CDR1 is MNHNS and CDR2 SASEGT. J gave up 7 bases and V 5 bases, and 8 bases lay outside the gene matches. The CDR3 sequence is CASSYGQEGQPQHF. CDR3 DNA: TGTGCCAGCAGTTATGGACAGGAGGGGCAGCCCCAGCATTTT.

V usage is TRBV25-1 and J usage is TRBJ1-1; tentative D call: TRBD1 (5 bases). V was shortened by 3 bases and J by 3 bases, with 20 bases between the two germline ends. Germline-derived CDR1 and CDR2 are MGHDK and SYGVNS. The CDR3 runs to 17 residues. CDR3 nucleotide sequence: TGTGCCAGCAGTGATCCCGCAGGGTCATCGGCGGACACTGAAGCTTTCTTT. Translated, it gives CASSDPAGSSADTEAFF.

V and J are TRBV19 and TRBJ2-2, with D possibly being TRBD2 (5 bases). There are 16 residues in the CDR3. The V end lost 1 base, the J end lost 0 bases, and 9 bases lay between the germline ends. Germline-derived CDR1 and CDR2 are LNHDA and SQIVND (reference sequence). The CDR3 coding sequence is TGTGCCAGTAGTATAGCGGGATTTTCGAACACCGGGGAGCTGTTTTTT. It encodes CASSIAGFSNTGELFF.

The chain recombines TRBV5-4 with TRBJ2-1; D perhaps matches TRBD2 (5 bases). From germline, CDR1 is SGHNT and CDR2 YYREEE (reference sequence). With 4 bases removed from V and 1 base from J, the gap between germline ends came to 9 bases. The CDR3 sequence is 14 residues long. The CDR3 is CASSADSSYNEQFF. CDR3 coding DNA: TGTGCCAGCAGCGCGGACTCTTCCTACAATGAGCAGTTCTTC.

This chain uses TRBV7-9 with TRBJ2-7; TRBD1 matches 7 bases. Germline V CDR1 and CDR2: SEHNR, FQNEAQ (reference sequence). This CDR3 contains 13 residues. The V and J ends lost 9 bases and 1 base, in that order; junction bases with no gene match: 6. The CDR3 here is CASRTGSSYEQYF. Here the CDR3 DNA reads TGTGCCAGTAGGACAGGATCTTCCTACGAGCAGTACTTC.

This clone has more than one count but fewer than ten. CDR3 residues: CASSLMGSGYEQYF. DNA of the CDR3: TGTGCCAGCAGTTTAATGGGGTCGGGTTACGAGCAGTACTTC. V and J are TRBV28 and TRBJ2-7, with D uncertain. The germline V gene encodes CDR1 MDHEN and CDR2 SYDVKM. This CDR3 is 14 amino acids long. V gave up 2 bases and J gave up 4 bases, with 12 bases separating them.

The V gene is TRBV28, the J gene TRBJ1-1, with 9 nucleotides matching TRBD1. Germline CDR1 and CDR2: MDHEN and SYDVKM. Trimming removed 5 bases from V and 5 bases from J; junction bases left unmatched: 6. The CDR3 has 14 residues. This CDR3 is CASSPQGAGTEAFF. CDR3 nucleotide sequence: TGTGCCAGCAGTCCACAGGGGGCCGGAACTGAAGCTTTCTTT.

This clone has only a few counts. The chain employs TRBV6-1 and TRBJ2-6; 8 bases are shared with TRBD2. The CDR3 length is 17 residues. The germline V gene encodes CDR1 MNHNS and CDR2 SASEGT. V shed 0 bases and J 1 base; nucleotides not matched to a gene: 2. In nucleotides, the CDR3 is TGTGCCAGCAGTGAAGCGGGCGGGGGGTCTGGGGCCAACGTCCTGACTTTC. This sequence encodes CASSEAGGGSGANVLTF.

Regarding this clone: An end of the junction does not agree with germline; a read error may underlie this. The chain uses TRBV7-7 and TRBJ2-7; 9 bases agree with TRBD1. The CDR3 has 14 residues. CDR1 SSHAT and CDR2 FNYEAQ come from the germline V gene (reference sequence). CDR3: CASSSDRGSGEQYF. Written as DNA, the CDR3 is TGTGCTAGCAGCTCGGACAGGGGATCGGGAGAGCAGTACTTC.

This chain joins TRBV12-5 and TRBJ1-1, with D uncertain. The CDR3 covers 14 residues. Trimming removed 2 bases from V and 9 bases from J, with 16 bases in between. CDR1 is LGHNT, CDR2 FRNRAP, per germline. The CDR3 protein is CASGLPRGSLKAFF. For the CDR3, the DNA is TGTGCTAGTGGTTTGCCTCGGGGATCCCTAAAAGCTTTCTTT.